This record concerns one TCR beta chain sequence. What it recognizes is unknown. Vbeta (60) and Jbeta (13) primers were used in the PCR. Libraries were prepared by immunoSEQ multiplex PCR; TCRdb keeps only in-frame clonotypes and omits some of them. The data show roughly 130,000 clones, 61% seen once. These data originate in a study of cytomegalovirus exposure and HLA in healthy donors. The study's findings and limits: HLA alleles showed associations with around 15,000 TCR beta sequences in a later analysis, at a 0.05 false discovery rate. Reportedly, a later analysis found an Asian-associated ancestry cluster had fewer N-insertions than the roughly 670-donor mean. The authors considered a cluster of highly shared sequence variants likely to be a sequencing artifact.

This CDR3 has 17 residues. The germline V gene encodes CDR1 SGHNT and CDR2 YENEEA. Trimming removed 1 base from V and 2 bases from J; junction bases left unmatched: 5. The TCR comes from a male donor in good health and CMV-seronegative. The gene calls are TRBV11-3 and TRBJ2-1; TRBD1 matches at 10 bases. Material: PBMCs. As DNA, the CDR3 is TGTGCCAGCAGCTTAGGATTAGGACAGGGGGCCTACAATGAGCAGTTCTTC. Amino acid sequence: CASSLGLGQGAYNEQFF.